This T cell receptor (beta chain) was identified during a study of shared clonotypes between healthy human individuals. Study outcomes and limitations: Represented diversity (both genetic and exposure-history) was limited by the small number of donors. Estimated richness values were generally larger in naive subsets than in memory subsets. Clonotype sharing among donors was expected to depend on sequencing depth.

V trimming: 1 base; J trimming: 0 bases; junction bases outside the gene matches: 9. Germline-derived CDR1 and CDR2 are SGHTA and FQGNSA. The CDR3 is 18 amino acids. Division of CD4+ cells produced a CD45RA+ naive subset and a CD45RA-negative memory subset. Assay used: immunoSEQ multiplex PCR; TCRdb lists only in-frame clones, some missing. The profile shows approximately 340,000 clones, about 74% of them singletons. For this clone: Its antigen remains unidentified.

The specimen sequenced was memory CD4+ T cells sorted from blood. Subset noted: CD45RA-negative fraction. This clonotype originated in a man in his thirties or forties in good health. The chain links TRBV7-2 to TRBJ2-3, with 8 bases that match TRBD2. CDR3 DNA: TGTGCCAGCAGCTTAGGTGGCGGGAGGCCCTTTAGCACAGATACGCAGTATTTT. Protein product: CASSLGGGRPFSTDTQYF.